This T cell receptor (beta chain) was sequenced during a study of blood T cell repertoires in COVID-19. Study-level information: PBMCs, B-cell-depleted T cells, or T cells provided the cDNA or gDNA that made up the material.

In the source study's methods: It was from reference gene primer amplification that nucleated cell counts were estimated. The data were produced by immunoSEQ multiplex PCR, yet TCRdb's version contains in-frame clones alone and is incomplete. V and J calls plus clone size are reproduced from that table; the DNA served to infer D and trimming. The sample contains around 52,000 clones, approximately 89% of which appear only once. Per the germline V gene, CDR1 is KGHSH and CDR2 is LQKENI. V gave up 3 bases and J gave up 3 bases; unmatched junction bases: 1. This CDR3 comprises 15 residues. This clonotype originated in an elderly woman with acute or convalescent COVID-19. The sample comprised peripheral blood. The V call is TRBV18, the J call TRBJ2-1, with TRBD1 matching over 11 bases. In nucleotides, the CDR3 is TGTGCCAGCTCACCCGGGACAGGGGGCTACAATGAGCAGTTCTTC. Its translation is CASSPGTGGYNEQFF.